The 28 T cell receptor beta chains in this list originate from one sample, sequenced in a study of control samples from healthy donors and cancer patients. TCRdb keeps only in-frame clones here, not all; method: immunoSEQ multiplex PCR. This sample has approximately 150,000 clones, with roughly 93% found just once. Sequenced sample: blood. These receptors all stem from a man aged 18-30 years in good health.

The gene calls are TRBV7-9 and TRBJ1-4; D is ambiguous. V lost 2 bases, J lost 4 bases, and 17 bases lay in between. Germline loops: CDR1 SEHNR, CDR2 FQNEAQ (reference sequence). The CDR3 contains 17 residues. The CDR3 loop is CASSLSIRAALNEKLFF. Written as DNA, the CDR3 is TGTGCCAGCAGCTTAAGCATTCGGGCAGCTCTTAATGAAAAACTGTTTTTT.

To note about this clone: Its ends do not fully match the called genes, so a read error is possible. The CDR3 sequence is CASSYSTPGTSVTFGF. CDR3 DNA sequence: TGTGCCAGCAGTTACTCGACACCCGGGACTAGCGTCACTTTCGGCTTC. This chain connects TRBV6-2 or TRBV6-3 to TRBJ2-7, with 10 bases identical to TRBD2. The CDR3 sequence is 16 residues long. Germline V lookup: CDR1 MNHEY, CDR2 SVGEGT.

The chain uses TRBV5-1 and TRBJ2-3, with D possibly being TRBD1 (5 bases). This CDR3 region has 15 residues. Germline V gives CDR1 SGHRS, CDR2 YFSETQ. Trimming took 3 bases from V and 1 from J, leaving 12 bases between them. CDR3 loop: CASSSDSPGTDTQYF. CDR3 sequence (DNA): TGCGCCAGCAGCTCAGACAGCCCAGGCACAGATACGCAGTATTTT. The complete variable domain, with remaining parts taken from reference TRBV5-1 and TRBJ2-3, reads KAGVTQTPRYLIKTRGQQVTLSCSPISGHRSVSWYQQTPGQGLQFLFEYFSETQRNKGNFPGRFSGRQFSNSRSEMNVSTLELGDSALYLCASSSDSPGTDTQYFGPGTRLTVL.

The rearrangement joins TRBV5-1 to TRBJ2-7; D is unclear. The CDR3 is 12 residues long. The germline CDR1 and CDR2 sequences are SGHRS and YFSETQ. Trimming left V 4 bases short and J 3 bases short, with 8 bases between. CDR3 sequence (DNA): TGCGCCAGCAGCGTTGGTGGCTACGAGCAGTACTTC. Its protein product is CASSVGGYEQYF.

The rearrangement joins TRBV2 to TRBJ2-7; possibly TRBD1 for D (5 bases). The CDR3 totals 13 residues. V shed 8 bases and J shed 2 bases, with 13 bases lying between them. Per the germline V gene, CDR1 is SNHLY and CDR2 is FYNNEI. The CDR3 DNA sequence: TGTGCCAGCCGCTACAGGAATACCTACGAGCAGTACTTC. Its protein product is CASRYRNTYEQYF.

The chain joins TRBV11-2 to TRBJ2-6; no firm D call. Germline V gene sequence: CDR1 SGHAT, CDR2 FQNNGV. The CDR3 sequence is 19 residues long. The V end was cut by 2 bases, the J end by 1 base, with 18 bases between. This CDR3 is CASSLLSWQVGSGANVLTF. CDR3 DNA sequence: TGTGCCAGCAGCTTACTATCGTGGCAGGTGGGGTCTGGGGCCAACGTCCTGACTTTC. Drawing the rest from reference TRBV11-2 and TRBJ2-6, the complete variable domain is EAGVAQSPRYKIIEKRQSVAFWCNPISGHATLYWYQQILGQGPKLLIQFQNNGVVDDSQLPKDRFSAERLKGVDSTLKIQPAKLEDSAVYLCASSLLSWQVGSGANVLTFGAGSRLTVL.

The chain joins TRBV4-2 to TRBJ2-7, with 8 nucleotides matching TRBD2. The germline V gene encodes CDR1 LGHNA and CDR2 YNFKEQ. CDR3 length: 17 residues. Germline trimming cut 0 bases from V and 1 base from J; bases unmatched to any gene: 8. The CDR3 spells CASSQEGRGVPSYEQYF. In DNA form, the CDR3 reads TGTGCCAGCAGCCAAGAGGGGCGGGGGGTTCCTTCCTACGAGCAGTACTTC.

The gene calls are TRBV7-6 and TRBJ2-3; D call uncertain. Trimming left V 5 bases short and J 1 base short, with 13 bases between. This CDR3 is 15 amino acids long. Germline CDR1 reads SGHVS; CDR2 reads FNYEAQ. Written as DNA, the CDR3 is TGTGCCAGCAGCCCACGGGTATTCGGCACAGATACGCAGTATTTT. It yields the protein CASSPRVFGTDTQYF.

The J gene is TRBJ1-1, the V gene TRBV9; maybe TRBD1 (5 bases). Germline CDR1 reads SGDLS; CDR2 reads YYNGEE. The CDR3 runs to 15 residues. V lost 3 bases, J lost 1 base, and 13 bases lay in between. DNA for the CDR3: TGTGCCAGCAGCGAATTCTTGACAGAGAACACTGAAGCTTTCTTT. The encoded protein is CASSEFLTENTEAFF.

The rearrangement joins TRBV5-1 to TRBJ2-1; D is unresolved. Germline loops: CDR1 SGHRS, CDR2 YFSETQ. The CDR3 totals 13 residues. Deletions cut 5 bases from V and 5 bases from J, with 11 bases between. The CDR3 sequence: CASSRTRDNEQFF. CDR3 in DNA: TGCGCCAGCAGTCGAACTCGAGACAATGAGCAGTTCTTC.

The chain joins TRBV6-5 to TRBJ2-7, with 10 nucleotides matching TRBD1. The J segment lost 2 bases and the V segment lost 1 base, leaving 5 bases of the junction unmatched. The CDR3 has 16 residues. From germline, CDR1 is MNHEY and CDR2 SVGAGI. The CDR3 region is CASSYWGQGRPYEQYF. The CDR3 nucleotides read TGTGCCAGCAGTTACTGGGGACAGGGGAGGCCCTACGAGCAGTACTTC.

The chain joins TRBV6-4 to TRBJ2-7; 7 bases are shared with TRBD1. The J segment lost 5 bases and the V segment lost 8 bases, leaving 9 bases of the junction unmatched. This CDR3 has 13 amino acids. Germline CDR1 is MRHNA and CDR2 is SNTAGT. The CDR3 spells CASQQGIRDEQYF. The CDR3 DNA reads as TGTGCCAGCCAACAGGGGATAAGGGACGAGCAGTACTTC.

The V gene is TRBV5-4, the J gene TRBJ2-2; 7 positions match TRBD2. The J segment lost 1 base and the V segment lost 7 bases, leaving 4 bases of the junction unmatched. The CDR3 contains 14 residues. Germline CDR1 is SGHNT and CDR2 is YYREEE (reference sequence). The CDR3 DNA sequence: TGTGCCAGCGGTCAGCGGGGGAACACCGGGGAGCTGTTTTTT. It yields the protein CASGQRGNTGELFF.

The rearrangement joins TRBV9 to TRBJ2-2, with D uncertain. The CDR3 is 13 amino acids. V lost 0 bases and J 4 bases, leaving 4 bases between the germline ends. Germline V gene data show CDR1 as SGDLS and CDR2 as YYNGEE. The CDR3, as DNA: TGTGCCAGCAGCGTAGAAGCCACCGGGGAGCTGTTTTTT. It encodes CASSVEATGELFF.

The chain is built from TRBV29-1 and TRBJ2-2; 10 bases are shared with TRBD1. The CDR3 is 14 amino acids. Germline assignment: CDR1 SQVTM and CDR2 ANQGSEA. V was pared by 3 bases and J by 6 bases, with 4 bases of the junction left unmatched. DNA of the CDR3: TGCAGCGTTGATGGGACAGGGGTTGCCGGGGAGCTGTTTTTT. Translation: CSVDGTGVAGELFF.

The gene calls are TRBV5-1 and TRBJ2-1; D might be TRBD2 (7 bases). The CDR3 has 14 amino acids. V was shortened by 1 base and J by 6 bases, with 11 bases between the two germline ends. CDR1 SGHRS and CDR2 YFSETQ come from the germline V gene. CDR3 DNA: TGCGCCAGCAGCTTGCACAGGGAGGGCAATGAGCAGTTCTTC. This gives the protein CASSLHREGNEQFF.

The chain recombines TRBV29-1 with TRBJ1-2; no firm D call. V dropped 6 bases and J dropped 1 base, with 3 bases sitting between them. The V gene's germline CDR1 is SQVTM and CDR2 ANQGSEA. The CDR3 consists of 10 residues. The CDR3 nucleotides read TGCAGCGTGAATAACTATGGCTACACCTTC. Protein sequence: CSVNNYGYTF.

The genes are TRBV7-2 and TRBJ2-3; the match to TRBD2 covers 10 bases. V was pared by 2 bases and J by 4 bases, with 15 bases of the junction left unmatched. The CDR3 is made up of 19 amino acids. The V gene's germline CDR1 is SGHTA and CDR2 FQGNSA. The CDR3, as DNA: TGTGCCAGCAGCTTACGAAGCGGGGGGGCGCCGGTGAGAGCAGATACGCAGTATTTT. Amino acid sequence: CASSLRSGGAPVRADTQYF.

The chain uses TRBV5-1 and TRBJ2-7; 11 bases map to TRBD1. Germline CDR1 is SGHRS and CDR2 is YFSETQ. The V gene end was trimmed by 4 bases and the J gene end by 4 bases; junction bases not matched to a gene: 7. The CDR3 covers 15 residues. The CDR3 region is CASSPGQGVFYEQYF. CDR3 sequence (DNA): TGCGCCAGCAGCCCGGGACAGGGGGTTTTTTACGAGCAGTACTTC.

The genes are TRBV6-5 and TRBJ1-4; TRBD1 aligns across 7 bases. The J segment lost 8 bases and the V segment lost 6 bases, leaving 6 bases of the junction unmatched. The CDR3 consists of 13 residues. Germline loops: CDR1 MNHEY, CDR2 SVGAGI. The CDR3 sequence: CASRRTGHEKLFF. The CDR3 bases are TGTGCCAGCAGGCGGACAGGACACGAAAAACTGTTTTTT.

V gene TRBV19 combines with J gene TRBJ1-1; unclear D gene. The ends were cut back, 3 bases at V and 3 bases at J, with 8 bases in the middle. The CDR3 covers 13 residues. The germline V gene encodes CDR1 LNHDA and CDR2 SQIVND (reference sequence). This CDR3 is CASSIQSDTEAFF. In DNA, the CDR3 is TGTGCCAGTAGTATCCAATCGGACACTGAAGCTTTCTTT.

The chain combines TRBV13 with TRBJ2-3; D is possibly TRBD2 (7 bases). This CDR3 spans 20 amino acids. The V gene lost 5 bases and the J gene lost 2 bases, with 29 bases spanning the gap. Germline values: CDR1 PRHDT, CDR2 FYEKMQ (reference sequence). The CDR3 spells CASSARLDGGGALSTDTQYF. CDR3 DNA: TGTGCCAGCAGCGCCCGCCTGGATGGCGGGGGCGCCCTCTCCACAGATACGCAGTATTTT.

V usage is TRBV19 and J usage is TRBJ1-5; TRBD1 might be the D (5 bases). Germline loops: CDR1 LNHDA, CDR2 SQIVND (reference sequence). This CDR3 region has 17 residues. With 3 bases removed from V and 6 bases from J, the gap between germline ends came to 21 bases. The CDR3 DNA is TGTGCCAGTAGTATCTTCGGTGATTCCGGGGACGGTCAGCCCCAGCATTTT. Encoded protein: CASSIFGDSGDGQPQHF.

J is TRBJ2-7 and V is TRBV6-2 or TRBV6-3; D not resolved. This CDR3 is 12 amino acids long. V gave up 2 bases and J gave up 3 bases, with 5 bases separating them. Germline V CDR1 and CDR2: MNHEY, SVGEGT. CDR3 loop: CASSYPGYEQYF. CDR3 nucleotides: TGTGCCAGCAGTTACCCCGGCTACGAGCAGTACTTC.

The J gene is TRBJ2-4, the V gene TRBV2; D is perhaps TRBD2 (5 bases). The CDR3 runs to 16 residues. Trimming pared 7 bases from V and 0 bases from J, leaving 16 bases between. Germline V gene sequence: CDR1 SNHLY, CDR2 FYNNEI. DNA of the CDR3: TGTGCCAGCACCAAAGTAGGTGGACTAGCCAAAAACATTCAGTACTTC. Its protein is CASTKVGGLAKNIQYF.

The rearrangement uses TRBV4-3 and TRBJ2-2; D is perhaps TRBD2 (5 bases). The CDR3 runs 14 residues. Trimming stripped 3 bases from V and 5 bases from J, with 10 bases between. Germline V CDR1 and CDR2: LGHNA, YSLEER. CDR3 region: CASSQGVGTGELFF. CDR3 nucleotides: TGCGCCAGCAGCCAGGGAGTAGGGACCGGGGAGCTGTTTTTT.

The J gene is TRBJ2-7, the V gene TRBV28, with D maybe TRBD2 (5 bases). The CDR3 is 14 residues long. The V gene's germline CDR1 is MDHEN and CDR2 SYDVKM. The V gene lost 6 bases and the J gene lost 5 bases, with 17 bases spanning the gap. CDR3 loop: CASRVGGLSDEQYF. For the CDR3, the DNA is TGTGCCAGCAGAGTTGGCGGACTGTCCGACGAGCAGTACTTC.

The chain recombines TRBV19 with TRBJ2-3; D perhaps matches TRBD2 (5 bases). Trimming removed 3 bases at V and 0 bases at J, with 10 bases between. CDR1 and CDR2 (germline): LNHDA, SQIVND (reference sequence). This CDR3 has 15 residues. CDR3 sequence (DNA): TGTGCCAGTAGTATCGGCGGCGGGAGCACAGATACGCAGTATTTT. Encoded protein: CASSIGGGSTDTQYF.